This record covers a single TCR beta chain. The antigen is unknown. It was roughly 200 ng DNA, some 30,000 T cell genomes, that sorted-subset replicate PCRs used. Produced via immunoSEQ multiplex PCR; TCRdb's table is partial and in-frame only. The sample lists about 2.1 million clones; just over 90% were seen once. The germline V gene encodes CDR1 MGHRA and CDR2 YSYEKL. The CDR3 runs 15 residues. J gave up 8 bases and V 4 bases, and 9 bases lay outside the gene matches. These data belong to a study of shared clonotypes between healthy human individuals. Study-level results: Of the naive CD4 clonotypes, about 5.4% were shared across four donors. On the whole, naive subsets had larger estimated richness than memory subsets had.

Naive CD8 cells comprised CD45RO-negative, CCR7-positively selected cells, excluding terminally differentiated effector memory CD45RA+ cells. The sequenced material came from naive CD8+ T cells from PBMCs. This chain connects TRBV4-1 to TRBJ2-1; 9 bases are shared with TRBD2. The sequence was collected from a man aged 18-30 years in good health. Some clones in this sample may be carry-over from other donors' samples. This chain's CDR3 is CASSPRGAGGDEQFF. In nucleotides, the CDR3 is TGCGCCAGCAGCCCCCGTGGAGCGGGAGGAGATGAGCAGTTCTTC.